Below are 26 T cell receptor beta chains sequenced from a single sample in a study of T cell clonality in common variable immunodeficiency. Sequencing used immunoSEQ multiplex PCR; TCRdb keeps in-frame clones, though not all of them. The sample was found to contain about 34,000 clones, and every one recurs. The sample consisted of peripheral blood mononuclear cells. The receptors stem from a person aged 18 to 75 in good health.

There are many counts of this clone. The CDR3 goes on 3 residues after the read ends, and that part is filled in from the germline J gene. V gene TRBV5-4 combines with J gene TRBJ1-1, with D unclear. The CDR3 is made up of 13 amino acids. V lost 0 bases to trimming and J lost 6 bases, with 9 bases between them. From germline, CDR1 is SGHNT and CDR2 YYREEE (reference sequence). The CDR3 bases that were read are TGTGCCAGCAGCTTGGACCCGGTCGCTGAA. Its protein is CASSLDPVAE. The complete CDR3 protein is CASSLDPVAEAFF.

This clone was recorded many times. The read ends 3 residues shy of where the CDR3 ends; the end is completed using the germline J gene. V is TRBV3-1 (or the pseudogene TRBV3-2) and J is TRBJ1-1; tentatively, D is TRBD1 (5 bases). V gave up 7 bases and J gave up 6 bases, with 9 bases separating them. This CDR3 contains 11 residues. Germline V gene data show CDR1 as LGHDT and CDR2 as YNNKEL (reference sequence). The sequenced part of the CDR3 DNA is TGTGCCAGCAAAAGGGGTCCTGAA. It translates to CASKRGPE. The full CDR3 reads CASKRGPEAFF.

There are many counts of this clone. The CDR3 DNA, read in part, is TGTGCCAGTAGTATAGGCGAGTATGACTACGAG. It codes for CASSIGEYDYE. The entire CDR3 sequence reads CASSIGEYDYEQYF. This chain links TRBV19 with TRBJ2-7, with D uncertain. Coverage ceases 3 residues before the CDR3 finishes, and the germline J gene fills in the end. The CDR3 length is 14 residues. Looked up from germline, CDR1 is LNHDA and CDR2 is SQIVND (reference sequence). Trimming took off 1 base at V and 3 bases at J, with 10 bases between the two ends.

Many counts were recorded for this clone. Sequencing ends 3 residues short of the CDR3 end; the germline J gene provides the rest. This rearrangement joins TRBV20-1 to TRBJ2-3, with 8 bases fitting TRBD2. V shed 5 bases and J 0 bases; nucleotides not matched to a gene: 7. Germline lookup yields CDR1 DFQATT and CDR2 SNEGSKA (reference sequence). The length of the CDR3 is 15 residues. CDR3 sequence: CSASTSGASTDTQYF. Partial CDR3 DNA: TGCAGTGCTTCCACTAGCGGCGCTAGCACAGATACG.

The CDR3 is CASSPGTSSSYEQYF. The CDR3 DNA, read in part, is TGTGCCAGCTCACCAGGGACAAGTTCCTCCTACGAG. This chain joins TRBV18 and TRBJ2-7, with a tentative D call TRBD1 (6 bases). Sequencing ends 3 residues short of the CDR3 end; the germline J gene provides the rest. The ends were cut back, 2 bases at V and 0 bases at J, with 11 bases in the middle. CDR1 and CDR2 from the germline V gene are KGHSH and LQKENI. The CDR3 is 15 amino acids.

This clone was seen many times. The CDR3 loop reads CASSMGWTGPNTEAFF. The covered CDR3 bases are TGTGCCAGTAGTATGGGATGGACAGGGCCGAACACTGAA. The chain joins TRBV19 to TRBJ1-1; TRBD1 aligns across 8 bases. The missing CDR3 end, 3 residues past where the read stops, is filled in from the germline J gene. The CDR3 length is 16 residues. J was trimmed by 1 base and V by 3 bases; bases with no gene match: 7. The germline gives CDR1 LNHDA, CDR2 SQIVND (reference sequence).

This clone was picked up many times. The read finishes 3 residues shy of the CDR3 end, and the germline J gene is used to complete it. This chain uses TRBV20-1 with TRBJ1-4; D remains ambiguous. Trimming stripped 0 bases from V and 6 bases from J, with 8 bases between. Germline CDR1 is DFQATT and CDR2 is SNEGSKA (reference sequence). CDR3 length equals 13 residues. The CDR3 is CSARDAADEKLFF. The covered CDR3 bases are TGCAGTGCTAGAGATGCGGCAGATGAAAAA.

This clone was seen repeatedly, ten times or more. The DNA read from the CDR3 is TGTGCCAGTAGTGCATCAGGGTTATGGAATCAGCCC. Translation: CASSASGLWNQP. The CDR3, in full, reads CASSASGLWNQPQHF. The chain combines TRBV19 with TRBJ1-5; D may be TRBD1 (5 bases). The read terminates 3 residues before the CDR3 end, so the remaining end is supplied by the germline J gene. The V end lost 5 bases, the J end lost 4 bases, and 15 bases lay between the germline ends. The V gene's germline CDR1 is LNHDA and CDR2 SQIVND (reference sequence). This CDR3 contains 15 residues.

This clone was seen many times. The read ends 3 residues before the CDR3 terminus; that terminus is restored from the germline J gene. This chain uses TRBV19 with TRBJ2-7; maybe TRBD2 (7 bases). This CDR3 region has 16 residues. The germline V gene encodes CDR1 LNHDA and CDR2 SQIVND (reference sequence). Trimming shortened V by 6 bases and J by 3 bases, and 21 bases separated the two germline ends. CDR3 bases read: TGTGCCAGTAGCCCTACCCAGGGGAGGGTGCTCTACGAG. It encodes CASSPTQGRVLYE. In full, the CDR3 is CASSPTQGRVLYEQYF.

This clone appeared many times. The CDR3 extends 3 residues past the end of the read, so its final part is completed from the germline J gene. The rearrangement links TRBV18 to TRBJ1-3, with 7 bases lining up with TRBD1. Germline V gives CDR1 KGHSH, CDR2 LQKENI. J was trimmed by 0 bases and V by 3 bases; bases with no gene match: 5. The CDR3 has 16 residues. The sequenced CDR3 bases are TGTGCCAGCTCACCTACCGGGACAGCCTCTGGAAACACC. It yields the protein CASSPTGTASGNT. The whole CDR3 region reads CASSPTGTASGNTIYF.

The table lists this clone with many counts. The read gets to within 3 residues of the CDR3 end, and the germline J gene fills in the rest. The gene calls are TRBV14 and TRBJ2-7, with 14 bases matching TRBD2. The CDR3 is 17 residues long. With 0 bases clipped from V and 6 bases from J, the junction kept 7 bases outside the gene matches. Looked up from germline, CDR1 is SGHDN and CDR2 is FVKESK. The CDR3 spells CASSQEDGLAGGPEQYF. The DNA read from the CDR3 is TGTGCCAGCAGCCAAGAAGATGGACTAGCGGGAGGACCCGAG.

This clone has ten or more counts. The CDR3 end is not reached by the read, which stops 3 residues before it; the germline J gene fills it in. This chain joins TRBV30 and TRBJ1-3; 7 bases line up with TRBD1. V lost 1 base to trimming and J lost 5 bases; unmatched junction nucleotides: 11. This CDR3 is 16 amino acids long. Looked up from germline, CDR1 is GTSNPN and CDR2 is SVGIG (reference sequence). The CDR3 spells CAWSGGTVRLRNTIYF. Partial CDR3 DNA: TGTGCCTGGAGTGGAGGGACAGTCAGATTGAGAAACACC.

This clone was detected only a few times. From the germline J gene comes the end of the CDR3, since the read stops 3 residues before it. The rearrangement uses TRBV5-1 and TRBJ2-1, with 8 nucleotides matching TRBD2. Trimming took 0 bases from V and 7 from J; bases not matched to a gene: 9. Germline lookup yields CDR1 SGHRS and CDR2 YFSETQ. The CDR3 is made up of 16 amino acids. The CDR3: CASSLAMTSARNEQFF. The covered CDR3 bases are TGCGCCAGCAGCTTGGCGATGACTAGCGCGAGGAATGAG. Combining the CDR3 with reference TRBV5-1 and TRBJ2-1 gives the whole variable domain KAGVTQTPRYLIKTRGQQVTLSCSPISGHRSVSWYQQTPGQGLQFLFEYFSETQRNKGNFPGRFSGRQFSNSRSEMNVSTLELGDSALYLCASSLAMTSARNEQFFGPGTRLTVL.

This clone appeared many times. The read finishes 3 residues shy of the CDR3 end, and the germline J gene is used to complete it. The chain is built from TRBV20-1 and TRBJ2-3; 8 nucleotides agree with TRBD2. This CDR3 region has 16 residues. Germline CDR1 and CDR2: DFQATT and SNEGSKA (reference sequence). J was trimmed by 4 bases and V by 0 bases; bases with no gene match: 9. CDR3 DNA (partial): TGCAGTGCTAGAGAACTAGCGGAGTGGGGTCCAGATACG. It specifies CSARELAEWGPDT. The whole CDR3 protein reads CSARELAEWGPDTQYF.

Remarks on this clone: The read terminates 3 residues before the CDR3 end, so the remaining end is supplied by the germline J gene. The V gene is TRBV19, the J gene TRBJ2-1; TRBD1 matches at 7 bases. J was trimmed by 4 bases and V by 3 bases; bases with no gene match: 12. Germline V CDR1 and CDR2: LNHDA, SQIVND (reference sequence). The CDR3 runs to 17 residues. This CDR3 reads CASSIGTARGSYNEQFF. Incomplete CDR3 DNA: TGTGCCAGTAGTATCGGGACAGCGAGGGGCTCATACAATGAG.

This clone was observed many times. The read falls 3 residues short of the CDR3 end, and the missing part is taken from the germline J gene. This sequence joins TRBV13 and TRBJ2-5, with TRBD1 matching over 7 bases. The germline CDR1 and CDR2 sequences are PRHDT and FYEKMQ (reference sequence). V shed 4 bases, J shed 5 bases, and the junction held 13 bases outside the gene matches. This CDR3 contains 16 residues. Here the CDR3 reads CASSSRDRPPRETQYF. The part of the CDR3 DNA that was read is TGTGCCAGCAGCTCAAGGGACAGACCTCCGCGGGAGACC.

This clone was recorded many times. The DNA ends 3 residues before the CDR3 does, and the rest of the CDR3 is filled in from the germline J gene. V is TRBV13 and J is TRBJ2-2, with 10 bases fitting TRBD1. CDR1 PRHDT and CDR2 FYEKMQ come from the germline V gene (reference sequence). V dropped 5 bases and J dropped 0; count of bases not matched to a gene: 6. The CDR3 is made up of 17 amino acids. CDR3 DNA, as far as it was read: TGTGCCAGCAGCCGATTGACAGGGGGCGCGAACACCGGGGAG. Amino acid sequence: CASSRLTGGANTGE. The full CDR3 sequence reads CASSRLTGGANTGELFF.

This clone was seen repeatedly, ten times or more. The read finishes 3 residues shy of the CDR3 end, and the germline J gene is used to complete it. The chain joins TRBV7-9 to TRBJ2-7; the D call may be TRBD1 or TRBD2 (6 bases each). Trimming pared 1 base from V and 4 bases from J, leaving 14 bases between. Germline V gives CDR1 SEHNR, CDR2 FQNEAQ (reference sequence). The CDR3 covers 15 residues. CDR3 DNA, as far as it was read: TGTGCCAGCAGCTTAGGTCTAACAGGGAGGTACGAG. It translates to CASSLGLTGRYE. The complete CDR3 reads CASSLGLTGRYEQYF.

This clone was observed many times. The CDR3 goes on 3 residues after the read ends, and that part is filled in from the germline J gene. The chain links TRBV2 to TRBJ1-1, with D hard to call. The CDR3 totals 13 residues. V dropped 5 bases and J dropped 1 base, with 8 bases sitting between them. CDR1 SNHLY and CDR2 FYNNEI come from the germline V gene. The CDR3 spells CASSYKANTEAFF. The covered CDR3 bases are TGTGCCAGCAGTTATAAAGCGAACACTGAA. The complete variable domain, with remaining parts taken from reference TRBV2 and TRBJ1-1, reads EPEVTQTPSHQVTQMGQEVILRCVPISNHLYFYWYRQILGQKVEFLVSFYNNEISEKSEIFDDQFSVERPDGSNFTLKIRSTKLEDSAMYFCASSYKANTEAFFGQGTRLTVV.

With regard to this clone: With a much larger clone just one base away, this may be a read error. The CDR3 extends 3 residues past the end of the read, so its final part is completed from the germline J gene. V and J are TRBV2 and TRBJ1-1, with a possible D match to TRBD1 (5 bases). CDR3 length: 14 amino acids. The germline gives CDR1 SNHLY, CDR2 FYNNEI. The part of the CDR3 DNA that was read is TGTACCAGCAGGACCGACGGGGGTGCGACTGAA. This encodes CTSRTDGGATE. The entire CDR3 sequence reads CTSRTDGGATEAFF. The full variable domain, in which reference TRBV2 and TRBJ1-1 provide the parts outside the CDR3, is EPEVTQTPSHQVTQMGQEVILRCVPISNHLYFYWYRQILGQKVEFLVSFYNNEISEKSEIFDDQFSVERPDGSNFTLKIRSTKLEDSAMYFCTSRTDGGATEAFFGQGTRLTVV.

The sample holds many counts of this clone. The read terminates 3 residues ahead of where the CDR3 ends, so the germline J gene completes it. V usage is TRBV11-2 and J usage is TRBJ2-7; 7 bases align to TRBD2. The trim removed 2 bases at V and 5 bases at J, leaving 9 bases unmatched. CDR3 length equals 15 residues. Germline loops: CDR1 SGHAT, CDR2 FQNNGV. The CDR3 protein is CASSLSGISYDEQYF. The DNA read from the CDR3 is TGTGCCAGCAGCTTAAGCGGGATTTCGTATGACGAG.

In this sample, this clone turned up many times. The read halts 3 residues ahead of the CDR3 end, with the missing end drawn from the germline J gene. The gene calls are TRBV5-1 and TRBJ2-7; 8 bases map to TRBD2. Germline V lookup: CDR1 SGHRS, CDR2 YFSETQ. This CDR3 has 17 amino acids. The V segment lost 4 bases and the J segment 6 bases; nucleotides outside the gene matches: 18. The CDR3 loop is CASSAQGFAGGLGEQYF. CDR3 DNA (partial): TGCGCCAGCAGCGCCCAGGGGTTTGCGGGAGGACTTGGCGAG.

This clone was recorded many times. This CDR3 reads CASRRAGGYEQYF. CDR3 DNA (partial): TGTGCCAGCAGAAGAGCGGGCGGCTACGAG. The J gene is TRBJ2-7, the V gene TRBV6-2 or TRBV6-3; TRBD2 might be the D (6 bases). The CDR3 end is not reached by the read, which stops 3 residues before it; the germline J gene fills it in. In germline, CDR1 is MNHEY, CDR2 SVGEGT. There are 13 residues in the CDR3. Trimming removed 6 bases at V and 3 bases at J, with 12 bases between.

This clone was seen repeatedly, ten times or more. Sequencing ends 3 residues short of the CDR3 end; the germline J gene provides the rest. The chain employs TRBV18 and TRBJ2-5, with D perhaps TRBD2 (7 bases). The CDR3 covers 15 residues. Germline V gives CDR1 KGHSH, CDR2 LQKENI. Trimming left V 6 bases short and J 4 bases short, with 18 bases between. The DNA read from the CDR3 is TGTGCCAGCTCCCCGAGGGGCGGGGGCCCAGAGACC. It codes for CASSPRGGGPET. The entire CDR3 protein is CASSPRGGGPETQYF.

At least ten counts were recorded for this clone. CDR3 bases read: TGTGCCAGCAGTGAGCTAGCGGGAGCAGATACG. Amino acid sequence: CASSELAGADT. The CDR3 in its entirety is CASSELAGADTQYF. The genes are TRBV6-4 and TRBJ2-3; 10 positions match TRBD2. The read is 3 residues too short to cover the CDR3 end, so that end is filled in from the germline J gene. Germline V gene data show CDR1 as MRHNA and CDR2 as SNTAGT. Trimming at V came to 3 bases and at J to 4 bases, leaving 1 base not matched to a gene. There are 14 residues in the CDR3.

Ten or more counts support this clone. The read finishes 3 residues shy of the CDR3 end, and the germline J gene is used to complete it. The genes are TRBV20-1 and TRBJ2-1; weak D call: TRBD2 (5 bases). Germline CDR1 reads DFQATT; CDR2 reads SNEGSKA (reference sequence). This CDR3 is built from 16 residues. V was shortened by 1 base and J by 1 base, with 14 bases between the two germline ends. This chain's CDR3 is CSARVREAESYNEQFF. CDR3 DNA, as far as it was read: TGCAGTGCTAGAGTCCGGGAAGCGGAATCCTACAATGAG.